The following is a T cell receptor beta chain sequence with its context. Its binding antigen is unknown. No much larger clone exists at a distance of one base, and base qualities are not known. This entry comes from a study of control samples from healthy donors and cancer patients (dated by TCRdb to 2018 to 2020). Library creation used the immunoSEQ multiplex PCR assay. TCRdb carries this immuneACCESS record with in-frame sequences only. Its versions omit some clonotypes, under half of them owing to an unresolved V gene in the studies checked, with the rest unexplained. Across this sample there are 120,000 or so clones, with around 86% seen only once. The top ten clones comprise around 9% of the sample. CDR1 and CDR2 (LGHNA, YSLEER) derive from the germline V gene. Trimmed from V: 0 bases; trimmed from J: 2 bases; junction bases lacking a gene match: 1. From the cysteine through the phenylalanine, the CDR3 covers 16 amino acids. The only DNA kept is the CDR3, 48 bases in frame from the first base.

The receptor comes from a man aged 40-49 years in good health. Input material: blood. The sequence is built from TRBV4-3 and TRBJ2-5; TRBD2 agrees with 12 junctional bases. The CDR3 loop reads CASSQDLAGGQETQYF. The DNA sequence follows: TGCGCCAGCAGCCAAGATCTAGCGGGGGGGCAAGAGACCCAGTACTTC.